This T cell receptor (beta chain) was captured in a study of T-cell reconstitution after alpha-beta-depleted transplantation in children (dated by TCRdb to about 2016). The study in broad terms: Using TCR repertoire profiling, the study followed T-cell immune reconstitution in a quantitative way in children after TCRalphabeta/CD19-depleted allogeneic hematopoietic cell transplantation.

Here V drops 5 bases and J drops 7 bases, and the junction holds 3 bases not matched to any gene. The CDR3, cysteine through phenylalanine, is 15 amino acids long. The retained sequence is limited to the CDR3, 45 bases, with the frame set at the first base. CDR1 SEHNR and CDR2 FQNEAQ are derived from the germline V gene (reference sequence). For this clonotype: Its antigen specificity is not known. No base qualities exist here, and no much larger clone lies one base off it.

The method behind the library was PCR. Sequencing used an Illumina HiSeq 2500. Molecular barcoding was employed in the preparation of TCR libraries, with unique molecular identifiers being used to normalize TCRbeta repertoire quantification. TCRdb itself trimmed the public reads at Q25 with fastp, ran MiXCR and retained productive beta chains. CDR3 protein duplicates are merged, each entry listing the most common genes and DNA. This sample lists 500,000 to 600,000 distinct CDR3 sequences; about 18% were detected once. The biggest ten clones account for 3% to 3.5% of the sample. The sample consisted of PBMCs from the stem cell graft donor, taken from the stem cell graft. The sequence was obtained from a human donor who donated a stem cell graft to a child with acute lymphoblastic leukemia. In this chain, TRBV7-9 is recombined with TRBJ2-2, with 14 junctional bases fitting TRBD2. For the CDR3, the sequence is CASSTGLAGVGELFF. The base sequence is TGTGCCAGCAGCACGGGACTAGCGGGAGTCGGGGAGCTGTTTTTT.